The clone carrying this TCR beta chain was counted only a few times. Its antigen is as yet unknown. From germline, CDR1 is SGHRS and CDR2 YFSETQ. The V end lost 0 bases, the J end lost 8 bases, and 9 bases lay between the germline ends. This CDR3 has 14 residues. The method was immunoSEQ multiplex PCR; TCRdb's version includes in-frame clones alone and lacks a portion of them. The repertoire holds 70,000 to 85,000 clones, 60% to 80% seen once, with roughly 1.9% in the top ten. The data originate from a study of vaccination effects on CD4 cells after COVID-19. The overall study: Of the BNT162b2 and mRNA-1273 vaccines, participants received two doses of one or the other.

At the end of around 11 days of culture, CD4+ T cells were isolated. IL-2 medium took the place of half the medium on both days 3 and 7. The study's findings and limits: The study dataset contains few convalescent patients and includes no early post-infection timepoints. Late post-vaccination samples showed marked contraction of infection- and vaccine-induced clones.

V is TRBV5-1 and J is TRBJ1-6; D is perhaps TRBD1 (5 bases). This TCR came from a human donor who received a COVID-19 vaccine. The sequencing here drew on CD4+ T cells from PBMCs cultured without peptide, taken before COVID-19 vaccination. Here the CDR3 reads CASSLGQPHSPLHF. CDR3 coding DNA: TGCGCCAGCAGCTTGGGACAGCCACATTCACCCCTCCACTTT.